Following are 8 T cell receptor beta chains from one sample sequenced in a study of PD-1 blockade in mismatch repair-deficient tumors. Clones were read by immunoSEQ multiplex PCR, and TCRdb kept only the in-frame ones, dropping some. This repertoire shows some 84,000 clones, 81% found once; its top ten account for roughly 2.6%. The specimen comprised peripheral blood, sampled 12 weeks after starting pembrolizumab. The origin of the receptors is an adult with mismatch repair-deficient cancer.

The chain couples TRBV21-1 to TRBJ2-1; no check of the table's D call, TRBD1, against the DNA was made. TRBV21-1 is described as a pseudogene. This CDR3 comprises 14 residues. Written as DNA, the CDR3 is TGTGCCAGCAGCAAGCGGGACAGACACAATGAGCAGTTCTTC. Translating it yields CASSKRDRHNEQFF.

The chain is built from TRBV18 and TRBJ1-1; D unclear. The V gene's germline CDR1 is KGHSH and CDR2 LQKENI. The V end lost 6 bases, the J end lost 3 bases, and 11 bases lay between the germline ends. This CDR3 has 13 amino acids. The CDR3 here is CASSPSIDTEAFF. CDR3 nucleotide sequence: TGTGCCAGCTCCCCTTCCATCGACACTGAAGCTTTCTTT.

V gene TRBV4-3 combines with J gene TRBJ2-7; 7 bases are shared with TRBD1. V gave up 5 bases and J gave up 3 bases; unmatched junction bases: 10. The CDR3 sequence is 15 residues long. Germline CDR1 and CDR2: LGHNA and YSLEER. The CDR3, as DNA: TGCGCCAGCAGCAATCCGGGACAGTGGCTCTACGAGCAGTACTTC. Its translation: CASSNPGQWLYEQYF.

This clone occurred a few times. The V call is TRBV6-5, the J call TRBJ1-5; 9 positions agree with TRBD1. CDR3 length equals 15 residues. The J segment lost 5 bases and the V segment lost 6 bases, leaving 8 bases of the junction unmatched. In germline, CDR1 is MNHEY, CDR2 SVGAGI. The CDR3 region is CASSLGQGWDQPQHF. Here the CDR3 DNA reads TGTGCCAGCAGCCTTGGACAGGGGTGGGATCAGCCCCAGCATTTT.

The chain has TRBV7-2 and TRBJ2-3; 8 bases align to TRBD1. The CDR3 extends over 16 amino acids. Germline-derived CDR1 and CDR2 are SGHTA and FQGNSA. The V gene end was trimmed by 2 bases and the J gene end by 0 bases; junction bases not matched to a gene: 4. CDR3 protein: CASSLTGGFSTDTQYF. CDR3 sequence (DNA): TGTGCCAGCAGCTTAACAGGGGGATTTAGCACAGATACGCAGTATTTT. Full variable domain (missing parts from reference TRBV7-2 and TRBJ2-3): GAGVSQSPSNKVTEKGKDVELRCDPISGHTALYWYRQSLGQGLEFLIYFQGNSAPDKSGLPSDRFSAERTGGSVSTLTIQRTQQEDSAVYLCASSLTGGFSTDTQYFGPGTRLTVL.

The V call is TRBV19, the J call TRBJ2-3, with D perhaps matching TRBD2 (6 bases). This CDR3 has 14 amino acids. Per germline, CDR1 LNHDA and CDR2 SQIVND (reference sequence). V gave up 9 bases and J gave up 1 base, with 14 bases separating them. In nucleotides, the CDR3 is TGTGCCAGCGGCGGGGCTTTGGGCACAGATACGCAGTATTTT. It is translated as CASGGALGTDTQYF. Complete variable domain (other parts from reference TRBV19 and TRBJ2-3): DGGITQSPKYLFRKEGQNVTLSCEQNLNHDAMYWYRQDPGQGLRLIYYSQIVNDFQKGDIAEGYSVSREKKESFPLTVTSAQKNPTAFYLCASGGALGTDTQYFGPGTRLTVL.

The rearrangement joins TRBV18 to TRBJ2-3, with TRBD2 as a possible D gene (6 bases). Germline V gives CDR1 KGHSH, CDR2 LQKENI. The CDR3 contains 15 residues. Between the trimmed V and J ends, which lost 3 bases and 0 bases, there was a span of 10 bases. In DNA, the CDR3 is TGTGCCAGCTCACCCTCGGGGGTGAGCACAGATACGCAGTATTTT. It is translated as CASSPSGVSTDTQYF.

This clone appeared a single time. V is TRBV15 and J is TRBJ1-5, with a weak D call TRBD1 (5 bases). Germline CDR1 reads LNHNV; CDR2 reads YYDKDF (reference sequence). The V gene lost 0 bases and the J gene lost 3 bases, with 18 bases spanning the gap. The CDR3 is 18 residues long. The CDR3, as DNA: TGTGCCACCAGCAGAGATGTTGGGGCAGGTTTTGTCAATCAGCCCCAGCATTTT. Amino acids: CATSRDVGAGFVNQPQHF.